This TCR beta chain was found in a study of cytomegalovirus exposure and HLA in healthy donors. This clone has a single count. Antigen specificity is unknown. Broader study findings: Later analysis showed TCR association rates varying by HLA locus, highest for DRB1 and lowest for HLA-C. Using the classifier, cytomegalovirus status was reportedly diagnosed with high specificity and sensitivity.

Trimming at V came to 8 bases and at J to 6 bases, leaving 11 bases not matched to a gene. Germline loops: CDR1 MNHEY, CDR2 SMNVEV (reference sequence). This CDR3 has 15 residues. Nominally healthy donors provided the samples, though records likely missed some immune exposures. Vbeta (60) and Jbeta (13) primers were used in the PCR. Under the authors' procedure: Unique TCR beta chains totaled about 78 million in a later count, with approximately 11 million of them shared. Clones were sequenced by immunoSEQ multiplex PCR, and TCRdb holds only the in-frame ones, with some missing. D and trimming come from the DNA, and the V and J calls and clone size come from that table. The sample consists of approximately 220,000 clones, 75% to 90% of them appearing once.

The V and J genes are TRBV27 and TRBJ2-1, with TRBD1 matching 9 bases. The receptor's source is a boy aged 2 to 10 in good health and CMV-seronegative. Sequenced sample: PBMCs. Here the CDR3 reads CASYKAGTGSNEQFF. CDR3 nucleotide sequence: TGTGCCAGCTATAAGGCCGGGACAGGGAGCAATGAGCAGTTCTTC.